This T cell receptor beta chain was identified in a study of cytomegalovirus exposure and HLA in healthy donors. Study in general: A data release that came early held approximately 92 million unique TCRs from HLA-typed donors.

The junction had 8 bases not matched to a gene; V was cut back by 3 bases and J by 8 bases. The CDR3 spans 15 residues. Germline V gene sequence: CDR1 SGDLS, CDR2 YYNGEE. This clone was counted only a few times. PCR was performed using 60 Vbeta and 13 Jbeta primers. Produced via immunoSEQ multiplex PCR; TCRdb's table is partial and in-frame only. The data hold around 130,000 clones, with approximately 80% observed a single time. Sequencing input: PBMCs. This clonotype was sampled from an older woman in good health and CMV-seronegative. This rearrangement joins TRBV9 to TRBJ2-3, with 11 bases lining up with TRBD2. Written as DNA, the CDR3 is TGTGCCAGCAGCGCAGAGCTAGCGGGAGGCGGTACGCAGTATTTT. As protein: CASSAELAGGGTQYF.